The 17 T cell receptor beta chains given below trace back to one sample, sequenced in a study of T-cell memory formation after mild COVID-19. From the 5' RACE reads, TCRdb called clonotypes with MiXCR, one entry per CDR3 protein. Among under 700,000 distinct CDR3 sequences listed, approximately 20% were seen once. The sequenced sample was PBMCs or a T cell subset sorted from them (not recorded which). These receptors originate from an adult woman who had mild COVID-19 (a few samples of this study predate the infection). Cell type and time point are not known.

This clonotype was counted only a few times. The chain links TRBV5-6 to TRBJ1-5; possible D gene TRBD1, 6 bases. The V end lost 0 bases, the J end lost 5 bases, and 12 bases lay between the germline ends. Germline V lookup: CDR1 SGHDT, CDR2 YYEEEE. The CDR3 length is 15 residues. CDR3 residues: CASSLAGGGDQPQHF. The CDR3 DNA reads as TGTGCCAGCAGCTTGGCTGGAGGGGGAGATCAGCCCCAGCATTTT.

This clonotype showed up just a few times. The rearrangement joins TRBV6-6 to TRBJ2-7; TRBD1 might be the D (7 bases). V was pared by 4 bases and J by 3 bases, with 34 bases between. There are 21 residues in the CDR3. The germline gives CDR1 MNHNY, CDR2 SVGAGI (reference sequence). The CDR3 loop is CASSSNSASTSPGGLLYEQYF. DNA for the CDR3: TGTGCCAGCAGTTCCAACTCGGCTTCAACCTCCCCAGGGGGGCTTCTCTACGAGCAGTACTTC.

V and J are TRBV3-1 and TRBJ2-1; 8 nucleotides line up with TRBD2. The germline CDR1 and CDR2 sequences are LGHDT and YNNKEL (reference sequence). V lost 0 bases, J lost 4 bases, and 14 bases stayed unmatched. The CDR3 runs to 19 residues. The CDR3 protein is CASSQDKEWPSGFYNEQFF. CDR3 nucleotide sequence: TGTGCCAGCAGCCAAGATAAAGAATGGCCTAGCGGGTTTTACAATGAGCAGTTCTTC.

To note about this clonotype: At one end the junction does not follow the germline gene, possibly because of a read error. V usage is TRBV7-3 and J usage is TRBJ2-3; 9 bases are a match to TRBD2. Germline-derived CDR1 and CDR2 are SGHTA and FQGTGA. This CDR3 is 16 amino acids long. This CDR3 reads CASSLVPGVAGDSQYF. In DNA form, the CDR3 reads TGTGCCAGCAGCTTAGTTCCGGGGGTAGCGGGAGATTCGCAGTATTTT.

The chain carries TRBV9 and TRBJ2-1, with 11 bases aligning to TRBD2. This CDR3 region has 19 residues. V gave up 3 bases and J gave up 1 base; unmatched junction bases: 12. CDR1 and CDR2 (germline): SGDLS, YYNGEE. The CDR3 coding sequence is TGTGCCAGCAGCGGACGACTAGCGGGACACCGAAATTCCTACAATGAGCAGTTCTTC. Protein sequence: CASSGRLAGHRNSYNEQFF.

J is TRBJ2-5 and V is TRBV7-2, with TRBD2 as a possible D gene (6 bases). CDR1 is SGHTA and CDR2 is FQGNSA in the germline V gene. The CDR3 has 16 amino acids. V was cut by 4 bases and J by 5 bases, with 20 bases left in between. The CDR3 reads CASSSMGGYLRETQYF. The CDR3, as DNA: TGTGCCAGCAGCTCAATGGGGGGATACCTCAGGGAGACCCAGTACTTC. Full variable domain (rest looked up from reference TRBV7-2 and TRBJ2-5): GAGVSQSPSNKVTEKGKDVELRCDPISGHTALYWYRQSLGQGLEFLIYFQGNSAPDKSGLPSDRFSAERTGGSVSTLTIQRTQQEDSAVYLCASSSMGGYLRETQYFGPGTRLLVL.

CDR3 in amino acids: CASRGSGTVLYEQYF. CDR3 nucleotides: TGTGCCAGCAGGGGATCCGGGACAGTGCTCTACGAGCAGTACTTC. The chain combines TRBV6-1 with TRBJ2-7; 7 bases align to TRBD1. Germline assignment: CDR1 MNHNS and CDR2 SASEGT. The CDR3 has 15 residues. J lost 3 bases, V lost 6 bases, and 11 bases had no gene match.

This clonotype has only a few counts. The genes are TRBV7-3 and TRBJ2-2; perhaps TRBD1 as D (5 bases). The CDR3 is 14 residues long. Germline V lookup: CDR1 SGHTA, CDR2 FQGTGA. V lost 4 bases and J 1 base, leaving 7 bases between the germline ends. For the CDR3, the DNA is TGTGCCAGCAGCTCCCAGGGGAACACCGGGGAGCTGTTTTTT. The encoded protein is CASSSQGNTGELFF.

This clonotype was recorded a few times. The V gene is TRBV20-1, the J gene TRBJ2-2, with D possibly called TRBD1 or TRBD2 (5 bases each). The CDR3 length is 14 residues. Per germline, CDR1 DFQATT and CDR2 SNEGSKA (reference sequence). V was clipped by 3 bases and J by 4 bases, with 12 bases between them. The CDR3 DNA sequence: TGCAGTGCTAGGACAGCTCGGGGCACCGGGGAGCTGTTTTTT. This gives the protein CSARTARGTGELFF.

There are a few counts of this clonotype. This chain joins TRBV20-1 and TRBJ1-5; TRBD1 might be the D (6 bases). Trimming removed 3 bases from V and 7 bases from J, with 13 bases in between. This CDR3 is 13 amino acids long. Germline CDR1 and CDR2: DFQATT and SNEGSKA (reference sequence). The CDR3 DNA sequence: TGCAGTGCTAGTAGGACAGATAGACAGCCCCAGCATTTT. This encodes CSASRTDRQPQHF.

This clonotype was recorded a few times. The chain uses TRBV9 and TRBJ2-2; D remains unclear. V was trimmed by 7 bases and J by 3 bases, leaving 16 bases between them. CDR1 and CDR2 from the germline V gene are SGDLS and YYNGEE. This CDR3 contains 15 residues. The CDR3, as DNA: TGTGCCAGCTCCGTCTTGAGTGCGGACACCGGGGAGCTGTTTTTT. Translation: CASSVLSADTGELFF.

This clonotype was counted many times. The chain couples TRBV20-1 to TRBJ2-7, with 7 positions matching TRBD1. Germline V gene sequence: CDR1 DFQATT, CDR2 SNEGSKA (reference sequence). There are 12 residues in the CDR3. With V trimmed by 6 bases and J by 2 bases, 4 bases remained unmatched. CDR3 sequence (DNA): TGCAGTGCCTATACAGGGGCCTACGAGCAGTACTTC. Residues: CSAYTGAYEQYF.

In its sample, this clonotype was seen a few times. The chain combines TRBV20-1 with TRBJ2-1; 10 bases align to TRBD2. V shed 5 bases and J 0 bases; nucleotides not matched to a gene: 4. This CDR3 is 15 amino acids long. The V gene's germline CDR1 is DFQATT and CDR2 SNEGSKA (reference sequence). The CDR3 here is CSALRTSGSYNEQFF. The DNA for the CDR3 is TGCAGTGCTTTAAGGACTAGCGGCTCCTACAATGAGCAGTTCTTC.

The sample holds a few counts of this clonotype. The DNA of the CDR3 is TGTGCCAGCAGTCTAGCCGGGACTAGCGGGGGCCACGAGCAGTACTTC. This sequence encodes CASSLAGTSGGHEQYF. The rearrangement joins TRBV27 to TRBJ2-7; 14 bases match TRBD2. Germline assignment: CDR1 MNHEY and CDR2 SMNVEV (reference sequence). V lost 5 bases to trimming and J lost 5 bases; unmatched junction nucleotides: 8. The CDR3 is 16 amino acids.

The chain carries TRBV5-1 and TRBJ2-3; a weak D match, TRBD1 (5 bases). Trimming removed 7 bases from V and 1 base from J, with 19 bases in between. Germline CDR1 and CDR2: SGHRS and YFSETQ. The CDR3 spans 16 residues. CDR3 DNA: TGCGCCAGCTCACCTCTCCAAGGGGAACGCACAGATACGCAGTATTTT. The encoded protein is CASSPLQGERTDTQYF.

This clonotype was counted a few times. V is TRBV7-8 and J is TRBJ2-2, with unresolved D. The CDR3 spans 15 residues. Germline V lookup: CDR1 SGHVS, CDR2 FQNEAQ. Between the trimmed V and J ends, which lost 1 base and 7 bases, there was a span of 13 bases. The CDR3 DNA reads TGTGCCAGCAGCTTAGAGCATTCGAGTTACGGGGAGCTGTTTTTT. Translated: CASSLEHSSYGELFF.

The chain uses TRBV15 and TRBJ2-2; D remains unclear. The CDR3 covers 14 residues. The V end was cut by 1 base, the J end by 2 bases, with 5 bases between. CDR1 and CDR2 (germline): LNHNV, YYDKDF (reference sequence). CDR3 residues: CATSRVANTGELFF. For the CDR3, the DNA is TGTGCCACCAGCAGAGTAGCAAACACCGGGGAGCTGTTTTTT.